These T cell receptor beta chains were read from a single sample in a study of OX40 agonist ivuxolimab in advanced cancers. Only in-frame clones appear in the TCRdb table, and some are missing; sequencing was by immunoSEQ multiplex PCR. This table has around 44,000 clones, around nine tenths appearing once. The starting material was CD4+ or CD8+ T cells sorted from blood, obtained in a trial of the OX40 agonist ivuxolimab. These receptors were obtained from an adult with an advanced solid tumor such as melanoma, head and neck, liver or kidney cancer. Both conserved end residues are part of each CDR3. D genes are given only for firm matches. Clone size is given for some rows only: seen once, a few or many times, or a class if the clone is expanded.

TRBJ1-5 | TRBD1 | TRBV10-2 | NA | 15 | CASKEGTGGFQPQHF | TGCGCCAGCAAGGAAGGGACAGGGGGCTTTCAGCCCCAGCATTTT
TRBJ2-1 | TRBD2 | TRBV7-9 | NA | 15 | CASNFGGSSYNEQFF | TGTGCCAGCAATTTCGGGGGGAGCTCCTACAATGAGCAGTTCTTC
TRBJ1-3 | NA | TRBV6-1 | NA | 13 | CASNRGTGNTIYF | TGTGCCAGCAACCGGGGTACTGGAAACACCATATATTTT
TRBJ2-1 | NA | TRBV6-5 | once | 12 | CASSWMYGEQFF | TGTGCCAGCAGTTGGATGTATGGTGAGCAGTTCTTC
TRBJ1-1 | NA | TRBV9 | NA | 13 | CASSVGGKTEAFF | TGTGCCAGCAGCGTAGGGGGGAAAACTGAAGCTTTCTTT
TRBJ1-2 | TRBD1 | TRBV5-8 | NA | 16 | CASSGSMRAGGFGYTF | TGTGCCAGCAGCGGGTCGATGAGGGCAGGGGGCTTTGGCTACACCTTC
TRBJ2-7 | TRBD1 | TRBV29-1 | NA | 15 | CSVEETGNLEFEQYF | TGCAGCGTTGAGGAGACAGGGAACTTGGAGTTCGAGCAGTACTTC
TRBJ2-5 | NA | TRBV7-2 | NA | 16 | CASSLVLGGIHKTQYF | TGTGCCAGCAGCTTAGTCCTGGGCGGAATTCATAAGACCCAGTACTTC
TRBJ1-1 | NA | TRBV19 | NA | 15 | CASSIDSGGGTEAFF | TGTGCCAGTAGTATAGATTCAGGAGGTGGAACTGAAGCTTTCTTT
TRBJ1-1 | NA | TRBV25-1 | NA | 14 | CASTYAHTNTEAFF | TGTGCCAGCACCTACGCCCATACGAACACTGAAGCTTTCTTT
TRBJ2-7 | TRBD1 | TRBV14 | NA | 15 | CASSQETGKGYEQYF | TGTGCCAGCAGCCAAGAGACAGGGAAGGGCTACGAGCAGTACTTC
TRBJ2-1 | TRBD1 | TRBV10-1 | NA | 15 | CASSESDRGHNEQFF | TGCGCCAGCAGTGAGTCTGACAGGGGGCACAATGAGCAGTTCTTC
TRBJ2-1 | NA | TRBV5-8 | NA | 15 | CASSLADREYNEQFF | TGTGCCAGCAGCTTGGCGGACAGAGAGTACAATGAGCAGTTCTTC
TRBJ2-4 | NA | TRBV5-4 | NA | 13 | CASSPQGSGFQYF | TGTGCCAGCAGCCCCCAGGGGAGTGGATTTCAGTACTTC
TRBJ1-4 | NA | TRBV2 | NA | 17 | CASSDSGEDTTNEKLFF | TGTGCCAGCAGTGATAGTGGAGAGGACACAACTAATGAAAAACTGTTTTTT
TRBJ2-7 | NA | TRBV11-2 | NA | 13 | CASSSGPSYEQYF | TGTGCCAGCAGCTCGGGACCTTCCTACGAGCAGTACTTC
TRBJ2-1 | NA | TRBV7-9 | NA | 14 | CASSWITGYNEQFF | TGTGCCAGCAGCTGGATAACAGGTTACAATGAGCAGTTCTTC
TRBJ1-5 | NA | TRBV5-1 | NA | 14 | CASSLEGGNQPQHF | TGCGCCAGCAGCTTGGAGGGGGGCAATCAGCCCCAGCATTTT
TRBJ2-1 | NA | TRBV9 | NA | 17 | CASSPGGAPRVSNEQFF | TGTGCCAGCAGCCCCGGGGGAGCTCCCAGGGTATCCAATGAGCAGTTCTTC
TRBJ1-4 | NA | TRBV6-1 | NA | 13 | CASTVATNEKLFF | TGTGCCAGTACGGTAGCAACTAATGAAAAACTGTTTTTT
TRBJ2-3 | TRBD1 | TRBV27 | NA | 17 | CASSRDRMSYSTDTQYF | TGTGCCAGCAGCAGGGACAGAATGTCTTATAGCACAGATACGCAGTATTTT
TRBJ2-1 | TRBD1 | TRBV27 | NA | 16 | CASSSTGTGSYNEQFF | TGTGCCAGCAGTTCCACCGGGACAGGGTCCTACAATGAGCAGTTCTTC
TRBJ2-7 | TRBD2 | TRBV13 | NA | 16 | CASSPPAGGSSYEQYF | TGTGCCAGCAGCCCTCCGGCGGGGGGGAGCTCCTACGAGCAGTACTTC
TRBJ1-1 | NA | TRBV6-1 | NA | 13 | CASSDSINTEAFF | TGTGCCAGCAGCGACAGCATTAACACTGAAGCTTTCTTT
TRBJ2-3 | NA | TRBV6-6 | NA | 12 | CASSRLYQAQYF | TGTGCCAGCAGTAGGCTTTACCAGGCGCAGTATTTT
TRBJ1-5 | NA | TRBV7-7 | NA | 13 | CASSLDIHQPQHF | TGTGCCAGCAGCTTAGACATTCATCAGCCCCAGCATTTT
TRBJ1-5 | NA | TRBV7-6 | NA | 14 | CASSPGSGNQPQHF | TGTGCCAGCAGCCCTGGGTCTGGGAATCAGCCCCAGCATTTT